This is a list of T cell receptor beta chains from one sample in a study of blood T cell repertoires in COVID-19. Libraries were prepared by immunoSEQ multiplex PCR; TCRdb keeps only in-frame clonotypes and omits some of them. This table holds about 130,000 clones, about four fifths found once. The sample was peripheral blood. The origin of the receptors is a man younger than 45 with COVID-19, enrolled during active disease. The CDR3 runs from the conserved cysteine through the conserved F or W. A D gene is named only where the DNA matches it firmly. A clone size is listed for some rows: how often the clone was seen (once, few, many), or a class if it is expanded.

j_gene | d_gene | v_gene | abundance | CDR3aa | CDR3nt
TRBJ1-5 | NA | TRBV6-5 | NA | CASSYSQYSNQPQHF | TGTGCCAGCAGTTACTCGCAGTATAGCAATCAGCCCCAGCATTTT
TRBJ1-2 | NA | TRBV4-3 | NA | CASSQSGHTSGYGYTF | TGCGCCAGCAGCCAATCGGGACACACGAGTGGCTATGGCTACACCTTC
TRBJ1-2 | NA | TRBV5-4 | NA | CASSLGLQGPGANYGYTF | TGTGCCAGCAGCTTGGGTTTGCAGGGGCCCGGAGCTAACTATGGCTACACCTTC
TRBJ1-6 | NA | TRBV5-6 | NA | CASSLSRGVNNSPLHF | TGTGCCAGCAGCTTGAGTCGGGGGGTTAATAATTCACCCCTCCACTTT
TRBJ2-6 | NA | TRBV5-6 | NA | CASSLRSGGANVLTF | TGTGCCAGCAGCTTAAGATCCGGGGGGGCCAACGTCCTGACTTTC
TRBJ2-7 | NA | TRBV20-1 | NA | CSATGQYEQYF | TGCAGTGCTACCGGACAGTACGAGCAGTACTTC
TRBJ2-3 | TRBD2 | TRBV6-5 | NA | CASSPPGGGDTQYF | TGTGCCAGCAGTCCCCCCGGGGGGGGTGATACGCAGTATTTT
TRBJ2-7 | NA | TRBV21-1 | few | CASSKGRTSGRRPYEQYF | TGTGCCAGCAGCAAAGGGCGGACTAGCGGGAGGCGACCCTACGAGCAGTACTTC
TRBJ1-5 | TRBD1 | TRBV30 | few | CAWSVPGQPNQPQHF | TGTGCCTGGAGTGTTCCGGGACAGCCTAATCAGCCCCAGCATTTT
TRBJ2-1 | TRBD1 | TRBV30 | NA | CAWSPGTGTYNEQFF | TGTGCCTGGAGTCCCGGGACAGGGACTTACAATGAGCAGTTCTTC
TRBJ2-1 | NA | TRBV21-1 | NA | CASSNCHRGEAEQFF | TGTGCCAGCAGCAACTGTCATAGAGGTGAGGCCGAGCAGTTCTTC
TRBJ2-1 | NA | TRBV7-2 | NA | CASSLFRTTIDEQFF | TGTGCCAGCAGCTTATTCAGGACTACCATCGACGAGCAGTTCTTC
TRBJ2-7 | NA | TRBV11-3 | many | CASTLFGDSYEQYF | TGTGCCAGCACCCTCTTCGGGGATTCCTACGAGCAGTACTTC
TRBJ1-2 | NA | TRBV28 | NA | CASSWGQGYGYTF | TGTGCCAGCAGCTGGGGGCAAGGCTATGGCTACACCTTC
TRBJ2-4 | NA | TRBV21-1 | NA | CASSRQREIGVIQYF | TGTGCCAGCAGCCGACAGCGGGAGATCGGTGTCATTCAGTACTTC
TRBJ1-2 | TRBD1 | TRBV6-6 | NA | CASGSTGDHGYTF | TGTGCCAGCGGATCAACAGGGGATCATGGCTACACCTTC
TRBJ1-5 | NA | TRBV6-6 | NA | CASSIDNQPQHF | TGTGCCAGCAGCATAGATAATCAGCCCCAGCATTTT
TRBJ1-2 | NA | TRBV7-9 | NA | CASSLSSGGNKGYTF | TGTGCCAGCAGCTTAAGTTCCGGGGGAAACAAGGGCTACACCTTC
TRBJ2-1 | TRBD2 | TRBV2 | few | CASSPTSGGYNEQFF | TGTGCCAGCAGTCCAACTAGCGGGGGGTACAATGAGCAGTTCTTC
TRBJ1-2 | TRBD1 | TRBV27 | NA | CDPTGGRRAYGYTF | TGTGACCCCACAGGGGGGCGTCGTGCCTATGGCTACACCTTC
TRBJ2-1 | TRBD2 | TRBV27 | NA | CASSSGLAGVSYNEQFF | TGTGCCAGCAGTTCAGGACTAGCGGGAGTTTCCTACAATGAGCAGTTCTTC
TRBJ2-3 | NA | TRBV29-1 | NA | CGNRAPGTDTQYF | TGCGGAAACAGGGCGCCCGGCACAGATACGCAGTATTTT
TRBJ1-4 | NA | TRBV18 | NA | CASSPTDSNEKLFF | TGTGCCAGCTCACCTACGGACAGTAATGAAAAACTGTTTTTT
TRBJ2-3 | NA | TRBV19 | few | CASSKQGPTTSTDTQYF | TGTGCCAGTAGTAAACAGGGCCCAACTACTAGCACAGATACGCAGTATTTT
TRBJ2-5 | NA | TRBV3-1/TRBV3-2 | NA | CASSRLGQQETQYF | TGTGCCAGCAGCCGGCTCGGACAGCAAGAGACCCAGTACTTC
TRBJ2-3 | NA | TRBV29-1 | NA | CSARTGGTDTQYF | TGCAGCGCTCGGACCGGAGGGACAGATACGCAGTATTTT
TRBJ2-7 | TRBD1 | TRBV4-3 | NA | CASSQEGTGWYEQYF | TGCGCCAGCAGCCAAGAGGGGACAGGGTGGTACGAGCAGTACTTC
TRBJ2-1 | NA | TRBV30 | NA | CAGEGSSYNEQFF | TGTGCCGGCGAGGGAAGCTCCTACAATGAGCAGTTCTTC
TRBJ1-6 | NA | TRBV28 | few | CASIRRELDSPLHF | TGTGCCAGCATTAGGAGGGAATTGGATTCACCCCTCCACTTT